These 10 T cell receptor beta chains originate from one sample sequenced in a study of blood T cell repertoires in COVID-19. Profiling relied on immunoSEQ multiplex PCR, and the TCRdb table lists in-frame clones only, not all of them. Altogether roughly 200,000 clones are present, around 79% being singletons, with the ten largest covering approximately 5.9%. Sequencing input: peripheral blood. These TCRs come from a woman in her thirties or forties with COVID-19, enrolled during active disease.

The chain employs TRBV5-1 and TRBJ1-2, with 10 bases identical to TRBD1. After removal of 4 bases from V and 5 bases from J, the junction contained 8 bases not matched to a gene. This CDR3 spans 15 amino acids. Germline-derived CDR1 and CDR2 are SGHRS and YFSETQ. CDR3 DNA: TGCGCCAGCAGCCTGGACAGGGGGATTGAGTATGGCTACACCTTC. Residues: CASSLDRGIEYGYTF.

The V gene is TRBV27, the J gene TRBJ1-1; TRBD1 is a possible D gene (5 bases). The CDR3 has 15 residues. Germline loops: CDR1 MNHEY, CDR2 SMNVEV (reference sequence). V lost 6 bases and J 9 bases, leaving 23 bases between the germline ends. The CDR3 nucleotides read TGTGCCAGCAGAAGGGTAACAGGCCCCGCGCAACAAGCTTTCTTT. Protein: CASRRVTGPAQQAFF.

The chain carries TRBV5-1 and TRBJ2-5, with 8 bases that match TRBD1. Germline V lookup: CDR1 SGHRS, CDR2 YFSETQ. V was pared by 3 bases and J by 5 bases, with 6 bases of the junction left unmatched. CDR3 size: 14 residues. The CDR3 loop reads CASSWQGARETQYF. The CDR3 DNA reads as TGCGCCAGCAGCTGGCAGGGGGCTAGGGAGACCCAGTACTTC.

This chain uses TRBV2 with TRBJ1-4; a weak D match, TRBD1 (6 bases). The CDR3 is 14 residues long. The germline V gene encodes CDR1 SNHLY and CDR2 FYNNEI. V gave up 6 bases and J gave up 5 bases, with 13 bases separating them. The CDR3 loop is CASRRGQGNEKLFF. CDR3 nucleotide sequence: TGTGCCAGCAGGCGGGGGCAGGGGAATGAAAAACTGTTTTTT.

The chain joins TRBV3-1 (or the pseudogene TRBV3-2) to TRBJ2-3; the match to TRBD2 covers 10 bases. Germline V gene lookup returns CDR1 LGHDT and CDR2 YNNKEL (reference sequence). CDR3 length: 17 residues. Trimming at V came to 3 bases and at J to 1 base, leaving 7 bases not matched to a gene. The CDR3 is CASSHASGRIGTDTQYF. DNA of the CDR3: TGTGCCAGCAGCCATGCTAGCGGGAGAATCGGCACAGATACGCAGTATTTT.

V usage is TRBV10-3 and J usage is TRBJ1-1; 9 bases align to TRBD1. The CDR3 length is 13 residues. V lost 9 bases to trimming and J lost 3 bases; unmatched junction nucleotides: 5. The germline V gene encodes CDR1 ENHRY and CDR2 SYGVKD. As DNA, the CDR3 is TGTGCCATACAGGGGGCAGGTGACACTGAAGCTTTCTTT. Its protein product is CAIQGAGDTEAFF.

This sequence joins TRBV3-1 (or the pseudogene TRBV3-2) and TRBJ1-3, with D possibly matching TRBD1 (5 bases). This CDR3 is 16 amino acids long. Per germline, CDR1 LGHDT and CDR2 YNNKEL (reference sequence). V lost 1 base, J lost 8 bases, and 18 bases lay in between. The CDR3 DNA sequence: TGTGCCAGCAGCCAAGCCCAGGACAAGCGGGGGGACACCATATATTTT. It yields the protein CASSQAQDKRGDTIYF.

The rearrangement links TRBV11-3 to TRBJ2-1; 8 positions match TRBD2. This CDR3 has 15 residues. V trimming: 1 base; J trimming: 6 bases; junction bases outside the gene matches: 5. CDR1 is SGHNT, CDR2 YENEEA, per germline. The CDR3 DNA follows: TGTGCCAGCAGCTTAGCTCCGGGACTAGTCAATGAGCAGTTCTTC. This codes for CASSLAPGLVNEQFF.

This sequence joins TRBV5-5 and TRBJ2-3; D possibly corresponds to TRBD1 (5 bases). The CDR3 has 15 amino acids. V was trimmed by 3 bases and J by 1 base, leaving 12 bases between them. Per germline, CDR1 SGHKS and CDR2 YYEKEE (reference sequence). The CDR3 coding sequence is TGTGCCAGCAGCTCGTCAGGGTACGGCACAGATACGCAGTATTTT. Its protein product is CASSSSGYGTDTQYF.

The chain combines TRBV5-1 with TRBJ1-1, with D unclear. The CDR3 contains 14 residues. The germline gives CDR1 SGHRS, CDR2 YFSETQ. Trimming took off 4 bases at V and 2 bases at J, with 12 bases between the two ends. CDR3 nucleotide sequence: TGCGCCAGCAGCCACTTTTCAAAAAACACTGAAGCTTTCTTT. Its protein is CASSHFSKNTEAFF.